Presented here are 20 T cell receptor beta chains from one specimen sequenced in a study of blood T cell repertoires in COVID-19. Sequenced by immunoSEQ multiplex PCR; TCRdb stores in-frame clones only, minus some. The sample holds around 60,000 clones, 60% to 75% seen once. Sample: peripheral blood. The receptors were gathered from an elderly woman with acute or convalescent COVID-19.

The chain is built from TRBV7-8 and TRBJ2-2; D might be TRBD1 (6 bases). The ends were cut back, 0 bases at V and 4 bases at J, with 15 bases in the middle. Germline CDR1 reads SGHVS; CDR2 reads FQNEAQ. This CDR3 is 17 amino acids long. CDR3 sequence: CASSLAGASPATGELFF. The CDR3, as DNA: TGTGCCAGCAGCTTAGCGGGGGCTAGCCCCGCCACCGGGGAGCTGTTTTTT.

V usage is TRBV10-2 and J usage is TRBJ2-3, with D uncertain. CDR1 is WSHSY and CDR2 is SAAADI in the germline V gene. CDR3 length equals 14 residues. Trimming pared 6 bases from V and 1 base from J, leaving 11 bases between. Here the CDR3 reads CASSPARRTDTQYF. CDR3 in DNA: TGCGCCAGCAGCCCCGCCAGGCGCACAGATACGCAGTATTTT.

The chain joins TRBV19 to TRBJ2-2, with 7 bases fitting TRBD2. CDR1 is LNHDA, CDR2 SQIVND, per germline (reference sequence). This CDR3 has 13 residues. Losses at the gene ends were 6 bases for V and 5 bases for J; bases not matched to a gene: 3. The chain's CDR3 is CASRRERTGELFF. CDR3 in DNA: TGTGCCAGTAGGCGGGAGCGTACCGGGGAGCTGTTTTTT.

This clone was detected once. This sequence joins TRBV15 and TRBJ1-4, with TRBD1 matching 10 bases. This CDR3 spans 15 amino acids. J lost 8 bases, V lost 0 bases, and 3 bases had no gene match. Germline V CDR1 and CDR2: LNHNV, YYDKDF (reference sequence). CDR3 DNA sequence: TGTGCCACCAGCAGAGATCCGGGACAGGGGGAAAAACTGTTTTTT. It yields the protein CATSRDPGQGEKLFF.

The chain combines TRBV6-1 with TRBJ2-1; 8 nucleotides line up with TRBD1. The CDR3 has 15 amino acids. CDR1 is MNHNS, CDR2 SASEGT, per germline. Trimming removed 1 base from V and 2 bases from J; junction bases left unmatched: 1. CDR3 residues: CASSEGTGTYNEQFF. The CDR3 DNA is TGTGCCAGCAGTGAAGGGACAGGGACCTACAATGAGCAGTTCTTC.

This chain uses TRBV28 with TRBJ1-1; D is unresolved. Germline values: CDR1 MDHEN, CDR2 SYDVKM. This CDR3 has 13 residues. Trimming pared 3 bases from V and 8 bases from J, leaving 13 bases between. The CDR3 DNA reads TGTGCCAGCAGTTTTCTTCCCCCTTTAGAAGCTTTCTTT. It translates to CASSFLPPLEAFF.

This clone is judged medium-sized (0.01 to 0.1%). This chain connects TRBV25-1 to TRBJ2-1; 11 nucleotides line up with TRBD1. The CDR3 extends over 16 amino acids. CDR1 and CDR2 from the germline V gene are MGHDK and SYGVNS. The junction had 12 bases not matched to a gene; V was cut back by 5 bases and J by 9 bases. In DNA, the CDR3 is TGTGCCAGCAGTACTCGGACAGGGGGCCCTACTAGTGAGCAGTTCTTC. Its protein is CASSTRTGGPTSEQFF.

The chain employs TRBV7-2 and TRBJ2-7; 9 bases fit TRBD2. V shed 5 bases and J 2 bases; nucleotides not matched to a gene: 7. Germline-derived CDR1 and CDR2 are SGHTA and FQGNSA. The CDR3 extends over 15 amino acids. Here the CDR3 reads CASSLSGSNTYEQYF. The DNA of the CDR3 is TGTGCCAGCAGCCTTAGCGGGAGTAACACCTACGAGCAGTACTTC. The variable domain in full, completed from reference TRBV7-2 and TRBJ2-7, reads GAGVSQSPSNKVTEKGKDVELRCDPISGHTALYWYRQSLGQGLEFLIYFQGNSAPDKSGLPSDRFSAERTGGSVSTLTIQRTQQEDSAVYLCASSLSGSNTYEQYFGPGTRLTVT.

The genes are TRBV6-5 and TRBJ1-1; D uncertain. Germline CDR1 reads MNHEY; CDR2 reads SVGAGI. The CDR3 is made up of 14 amino acids. V lost 2 bases and J 0 bases, leaving 7 bases between the germline ends. The CDR3, as DNA: TGTGCCAGCAGTTACGGGCTCATGAACACTGAAGCTTTCTTT. Its protein is CASSYGLMNTEAFF.

This chain links TRBV14 with TRBJ2-7; D call uncertain. CDR3 length: 12 residues. CDR1 is SGHDN, CDR2 FVKESK, per germline. The V end was cut by 0 bases, the J end by 3 bases, with 3 bases between. CDR3 coding DNA: TGTGCCAGCAGCCAAGATCGCTACGAGCAGTACTTC. Translation gives CASSQDRYEQYF.

The DNA of the CDR3 is TGCAGTGCTAGTGCGACTAGCGGGAAGAACACCGGGGAGCTGTTTTTT. It is translated as CSASATSGKNTGELFF. The rearrangement uses TRBV20-1 and TRBJ2-2, with TRBD2 matching 11 bases. J lost 1 base, V lost 3 bases, and 4 bases had no gene match. The germline V gene has CDR1 DFQATT and CDR2 SNEGSKA (reference sequence). The CDR3 extends over 16 amino acids.

The genes are TRBV7-6 and TRBJ2-7; D is ambiguous. CDR3 size: 13 residues. V lost 5 bases and J 1 base, leaving 9 bases between the germline ends. Germline V lookup: CDR1 SGHVS, CDR2 FNYEAQ. The chain's CDR3 is CASSVGRSYEQYF. In DNA, the CDR3 is TGTGCCAGCAGCGTTGGCAGATCCTACGAGCAGTACTTC. Using reference TRBV7-6 and TRBJ2-7 for the parts outside the CDR3, the full variable domain is GAGVSQSPRYKVTKRGQDVALRCDPISGHVSLYWYRQALGQGPEFLTYFNYEAQQDKSGLPNDRFSAERPEGSISTLTIQRTEQRDSAMYRCASSVGRSYEQYFGPGTRLTVT.

This clone was seen a handful of times. CDR3 nucleotide sequence: TGTGCCAGCAGCAAAGAAGGGACATTGAACACTGAAGCTTTCTTT. This gives the protein CASSKEGTLNTEAFF. The chain couples TRBV21-1 to TRBJ1-1; TRBD1 is the table's D call and was not checked against the DNA. TRBV21-1 constitutes a pseudogene. CDR3 length equals 15 residues.

V is TRBV28 and J is TRBJ2-7; 8 bases align to TRBD2. CDR1 is MDHEN and CDR2 is SYDVKM in the germline V gene. The CDR3 spans 15 residues. The V segment lost 6 bases and the J segment 1 base; nucleotides outside the gene matches: 8. Here the CDR3 reads CASSRYTSGSYEQYF. For the CDR3, the DNA is TGTGCCAGCAGCCGTTATACTAGCGGATCCTACGAGCAGTACTTC.

J is TRBJ2-2 and V is TRBV19; 14 positions agree with TRBD2. The CDR3 contains 17 residues. The V gene's germline CDR1 is LNHDA and CDR2 SQIVND (reference sequence). V lost 4 bases to trimming and J lost 2 bases; unmatched junction nucleotides: 3. The CDR3 loop reads CASSRGLAGGNTGELFF. In nucleotides, the CDR3 is TGTGCCAGTAGTAGAGGACTAGCGGGAGGTAACACCGGGGAGCTGTTTTTT.

The V and J genes are TRBV7-9 and TRBJ2-3; 11 bases align to TRBD2. Germline V gives CDR1 SEHNR, CDR2 FQNEAQ (reference sequence). This CDR3 spans 15 amino acids. With 5 bases clipped from V and 2 bases from J, the junction kept 3 bases outside the gene matches. Here the CDR3 DNA reads TGTGCCAGCAGCATGACTAGCGGGATCACAGATACGCAGTATTTT. Residues: CASSMTSGITDTQYF.

V usage is TRBV29-1 and J usage is TRBJ2-1, with 7 bases matching TRBD2. The ends lost 7 bases at V and 6 bases at J; junction bases unmatched: 15. CDR1 and CDR2 from the germline V gene are SQVTM and ANQGSEA. The CDR3 extends over 15 amino acids. The CDR3 DNA reads TGCAGCGCGATAGGGTACGTGGGAGGGCCCAATGAGCAGTTCTTC. Amino acid sequence: CSAIGYVGGPNEQFF.

CDR3 DNA sequence: TGTGCCATCAGGGGGGACAGGGGGCATGGTGGCTACACCTTC. Translation gives CAIRGDRGHGGYTF. The gene calls are TRBV10-3 and TRBJ1-2; 12 nucleotides align to TRBD1. Unmatched junction bases numbered 6, after V lost 6 bases and J lost 7 bases. Germline CDR1 ENHRY, CDR2 SYGVKD. There are 14 residues in the CDR3.

V and J are TRBV11-1 and TRBJ1-6; D ambiguous. CDR1 and CDR2 from the germline V gene are SGHAT and FQDESV (reference sequence). Trimming took off 3 bases at V and 7 bases at J, with 7 bases between the two ends. This CDR3 region has 13 residues. Written as DNA, the CDR3 is TGTGCCAGCAGCTTCCAAATGAATTCACCCCTCCACTTT. This translates into CASSFQMNSPLHF.

The J gene is TRBJ2-7, the V gene TRBV27; maybe TRBD1 (6 bases). The germline V gene encodes CDR1 MNHEY and CDR2 SMNVEV (reference sequence). The CDR3 is 13 residues long. V gave up 5 bases and J gave up 7 bases, with 15 bases separating them. CDR3 amino acids: CASSPYRAGEQYF. The CDR3 DNA follows: TGTGCCAGCAGTCCTTACAGGGCTGGAGAGCAGTACTTC.